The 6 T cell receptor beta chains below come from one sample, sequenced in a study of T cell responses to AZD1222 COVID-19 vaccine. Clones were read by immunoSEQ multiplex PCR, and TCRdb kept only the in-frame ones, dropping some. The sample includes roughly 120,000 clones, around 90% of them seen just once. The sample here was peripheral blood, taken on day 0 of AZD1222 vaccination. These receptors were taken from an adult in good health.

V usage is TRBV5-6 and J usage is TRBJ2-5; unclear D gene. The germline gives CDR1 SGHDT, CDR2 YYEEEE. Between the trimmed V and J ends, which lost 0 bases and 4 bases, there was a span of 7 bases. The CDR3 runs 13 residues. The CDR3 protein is CASSLAWVETQYF. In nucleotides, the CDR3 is TGTGCCAGCAGCTTGGCGTGGGTAGAGACCCAGTACTTC.

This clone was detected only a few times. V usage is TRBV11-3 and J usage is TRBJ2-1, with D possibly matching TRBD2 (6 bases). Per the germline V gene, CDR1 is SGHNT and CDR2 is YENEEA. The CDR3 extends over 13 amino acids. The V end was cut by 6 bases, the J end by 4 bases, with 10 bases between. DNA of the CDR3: TGTGCCAGCAGGCGGGACTCTTACAATGAGCAGTTCTTC. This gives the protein CASRRDSYNEQFF.

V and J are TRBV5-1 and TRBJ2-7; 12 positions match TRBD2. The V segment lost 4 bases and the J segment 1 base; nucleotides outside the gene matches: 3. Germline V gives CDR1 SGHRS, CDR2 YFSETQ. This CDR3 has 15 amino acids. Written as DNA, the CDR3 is TGCGCCAGCAGCACGGGACTAGCGGGTTCCTACGAGCAGTACTTC. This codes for CASSTGLAGSYEQYF. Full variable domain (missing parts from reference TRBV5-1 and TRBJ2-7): KAGVTQTPRYLIKTRGQQVTLSCSPISGHRSVSWYQQTPGQGLQFLFEYFSETQRNKGNFPGRFSGRQFSNSRSEMNVSTLELGDSALYLCASSTGLAGSYEQYFGPGTRLTVT.

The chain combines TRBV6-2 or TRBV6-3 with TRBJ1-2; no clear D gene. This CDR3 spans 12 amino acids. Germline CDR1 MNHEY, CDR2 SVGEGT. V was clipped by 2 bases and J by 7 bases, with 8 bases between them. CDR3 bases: TGTGCCAGCAGTTACGCGCGAGGTGGCTACACCTTC. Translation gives CASSYARGGYTF.

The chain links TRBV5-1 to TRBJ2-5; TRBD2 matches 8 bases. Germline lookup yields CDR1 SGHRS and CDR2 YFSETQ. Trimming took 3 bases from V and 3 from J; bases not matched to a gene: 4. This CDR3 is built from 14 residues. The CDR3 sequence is CASSWQTSEETQYF. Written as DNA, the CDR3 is TGCGCCAGCAGCTGGCAGACTAGCGAAGAGACCCAGTACTTC.

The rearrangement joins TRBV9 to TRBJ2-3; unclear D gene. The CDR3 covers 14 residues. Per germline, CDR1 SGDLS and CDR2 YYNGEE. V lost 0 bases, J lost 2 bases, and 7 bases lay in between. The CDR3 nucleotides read TGTGCCAGCAGCGTAGGGCAGCTCACAGATACGCAGTATTTT. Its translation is CASSVGQLTDTQYF.